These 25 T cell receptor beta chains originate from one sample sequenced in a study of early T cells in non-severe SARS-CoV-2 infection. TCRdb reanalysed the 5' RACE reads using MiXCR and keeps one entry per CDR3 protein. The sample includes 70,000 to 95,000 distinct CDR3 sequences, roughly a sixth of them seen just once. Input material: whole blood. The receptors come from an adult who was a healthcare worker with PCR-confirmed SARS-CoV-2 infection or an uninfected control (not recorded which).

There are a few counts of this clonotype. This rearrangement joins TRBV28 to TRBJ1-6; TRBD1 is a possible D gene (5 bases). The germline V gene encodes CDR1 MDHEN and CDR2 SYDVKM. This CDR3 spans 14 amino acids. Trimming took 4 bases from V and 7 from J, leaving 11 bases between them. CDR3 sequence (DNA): TGTGCCAGCAGTTCTCCGGGACTAAATTCACCCCTCCACTTT. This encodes CASSSPGLNSPLHF. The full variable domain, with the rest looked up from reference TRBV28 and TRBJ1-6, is DVKVTQSSRYLVKRTGEKVFLECVQDMDHENMFWYRQDPGLGLRLIYFSYDVKMKEKGDIPEGYSVSREKKERFSLILESASTNQTSMYLCASSSPGLNSPLHFGNGTRLTVT.

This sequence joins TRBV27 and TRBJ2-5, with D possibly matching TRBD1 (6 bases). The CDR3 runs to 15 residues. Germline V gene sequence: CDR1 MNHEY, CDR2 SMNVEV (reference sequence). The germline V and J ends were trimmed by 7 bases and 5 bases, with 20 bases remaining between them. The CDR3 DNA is TGTGCCAGCAAATGGGCAGGGGCCCGGCTGGAGACCCAGTACTTC. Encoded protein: CASKWAGARLETQYF.

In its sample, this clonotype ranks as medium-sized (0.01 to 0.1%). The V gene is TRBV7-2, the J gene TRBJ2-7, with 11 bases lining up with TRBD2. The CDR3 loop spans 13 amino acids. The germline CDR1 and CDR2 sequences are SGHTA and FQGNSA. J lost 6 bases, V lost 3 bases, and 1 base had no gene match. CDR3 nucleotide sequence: TGTGCCAGCAGCTTTACTAGCGGGAGCGAGCAGTACTTC. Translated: CASSFTSGSEQYF.

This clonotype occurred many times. The CDR3 loop reads CASSMGTISPELFF. The CDR3 coding sequence is TGTGCCAGCAGCATGGGGACTATTTCACCCGAGCTGTTTTTT. The rearrangement joins TRBV11-2 to TRBJ2-2; 7 positions agree with TRBD2. From germline, CDR1 is SGHAT and CDR2 FQNNGV. Trimming at V came to 5 bases and at J to 11 bases, leaving 11 bases not matched to a gene. This CDR3 contains 14 residues.

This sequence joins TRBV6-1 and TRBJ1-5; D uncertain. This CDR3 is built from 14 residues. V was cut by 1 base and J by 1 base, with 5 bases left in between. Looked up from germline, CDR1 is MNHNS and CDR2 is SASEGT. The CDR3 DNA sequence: TGTGCCAGCAGTGAAGAACTAAGCAATCAGCCCCAGCATTTT. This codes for CASSEELSNQPQHF.

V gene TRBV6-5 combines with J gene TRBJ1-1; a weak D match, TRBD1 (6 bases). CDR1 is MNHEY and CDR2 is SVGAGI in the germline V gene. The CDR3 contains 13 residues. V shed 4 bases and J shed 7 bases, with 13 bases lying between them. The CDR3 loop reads CASSSLGHYEAFF. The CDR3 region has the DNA TGTGCCAGCAGTTCTCTGGGACATTATGAAGCTTTCTTT.

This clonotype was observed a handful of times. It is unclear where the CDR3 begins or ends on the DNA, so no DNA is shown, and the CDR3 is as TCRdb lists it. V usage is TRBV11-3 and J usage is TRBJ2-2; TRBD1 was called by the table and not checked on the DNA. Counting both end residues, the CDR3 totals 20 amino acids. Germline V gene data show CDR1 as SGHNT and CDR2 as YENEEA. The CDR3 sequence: CASSLGRPRKGGRTPGSCFF.

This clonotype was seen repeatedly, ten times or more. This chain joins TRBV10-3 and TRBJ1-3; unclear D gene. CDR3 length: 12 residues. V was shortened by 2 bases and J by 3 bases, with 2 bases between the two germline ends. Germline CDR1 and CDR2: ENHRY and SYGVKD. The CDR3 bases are TGTGCCATCAGTGAGGATGGAAACACCATATATTTT. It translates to CAISEDGNTIYF.

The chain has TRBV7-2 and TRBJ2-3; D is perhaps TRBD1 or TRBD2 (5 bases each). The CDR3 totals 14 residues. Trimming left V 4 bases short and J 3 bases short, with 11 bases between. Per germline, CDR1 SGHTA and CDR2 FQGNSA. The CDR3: CASSSGQGTDTQYF. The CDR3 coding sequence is TGTGCCAGCAGCTCGGGGCAGGGAACAGATACGCAGTATTTT.

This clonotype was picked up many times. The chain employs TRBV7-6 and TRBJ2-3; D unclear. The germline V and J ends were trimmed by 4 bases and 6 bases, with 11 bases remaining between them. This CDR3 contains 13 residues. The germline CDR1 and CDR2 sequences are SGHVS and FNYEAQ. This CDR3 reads CASSSPPEDTQYF. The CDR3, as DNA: TGTGCCAGCAGCTCCCCCCCAGAGGATACGCAGTATTTT.

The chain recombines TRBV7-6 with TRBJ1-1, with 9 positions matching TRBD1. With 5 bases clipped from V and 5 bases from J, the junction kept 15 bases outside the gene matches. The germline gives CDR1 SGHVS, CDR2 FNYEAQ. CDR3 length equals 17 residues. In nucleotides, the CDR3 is TGTGCCAGCAGCGGCCGGACAGGGGAAGTCTTATCAACTGAAGCTTTCTTT. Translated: CASSGRTGEVLSTEAFF.

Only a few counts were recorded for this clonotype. CDR3 sequence (DNA): TGTGCCAGCAGCCGATCTACGCAAGAAATCGGGGAGCTGTTTTTT. Its protein product is CASSRSTQEIGELFF. V and J are TRBV7-3 and TRBJ2-2; no definite D call. Germline lookup yields CDR1 SGHTA and CDR2 FQGTGA. Trimming left V 5 bases short and J 7 bases short, with 17 bases between. This CDR3 region has 15 residues.

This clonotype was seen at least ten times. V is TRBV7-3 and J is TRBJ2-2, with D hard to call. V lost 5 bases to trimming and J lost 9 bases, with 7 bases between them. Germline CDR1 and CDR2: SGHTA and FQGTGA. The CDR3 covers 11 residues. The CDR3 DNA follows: TGTGCCAGCAGCCTTGGGAGGGAGCTGTTTTTT. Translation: CASSLGRELFF.

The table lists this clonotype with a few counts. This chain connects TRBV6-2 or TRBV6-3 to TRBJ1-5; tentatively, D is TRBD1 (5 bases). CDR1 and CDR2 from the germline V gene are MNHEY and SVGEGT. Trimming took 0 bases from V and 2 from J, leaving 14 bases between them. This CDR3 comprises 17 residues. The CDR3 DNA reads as TGTGCCAGCAGTTACTCCGCATGGCAGGGTGGCAATCAGCCCCAGCATTTT. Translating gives CASSYSAWQGGNQPQHF.

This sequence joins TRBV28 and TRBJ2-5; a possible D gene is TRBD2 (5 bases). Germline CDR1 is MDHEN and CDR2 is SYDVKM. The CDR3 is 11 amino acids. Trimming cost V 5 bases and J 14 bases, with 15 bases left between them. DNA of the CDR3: TGTGCCAGCAGTCCCGGTGGTCGGACTTACTTC. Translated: CASSPGGRTYF.

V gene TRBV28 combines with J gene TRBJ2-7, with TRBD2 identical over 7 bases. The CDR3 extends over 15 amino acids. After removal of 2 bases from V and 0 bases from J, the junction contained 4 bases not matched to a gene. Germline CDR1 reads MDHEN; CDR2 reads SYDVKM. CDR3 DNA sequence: TGTGCCAGCAGTTTACTCCGGACTAGCTCCTACGAGCAGTACTTC. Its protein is CASSLLRTSSYEQYF.

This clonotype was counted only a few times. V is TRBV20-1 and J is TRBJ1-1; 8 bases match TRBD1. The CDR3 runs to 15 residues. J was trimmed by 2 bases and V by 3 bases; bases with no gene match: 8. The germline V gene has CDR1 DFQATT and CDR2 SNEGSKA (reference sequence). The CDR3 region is CSARGPGQGNTEAFF. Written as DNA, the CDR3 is TGCAGTGCTAGGGGACCCGGACAGGGAAACACTGAAGCTTTCTTT.

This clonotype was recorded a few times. The DNA of the CDR3 is TGTGCCAGCAGTTCACTCAGGGGGCGAGTGACTGAAGCTTTCTTT. This codes for CASSSLRGRVTEAFF. The chain joins TRBV28 to TRBJ1-1, with 8 bases identical to TRBD1. The CDR3 runs 15 residues. Germline lookup yields CDR1 MDHEN and CDR2 SYDVKM. V gave up 4 bases and J gave up 5 bases; unmatched junction bases: 9.

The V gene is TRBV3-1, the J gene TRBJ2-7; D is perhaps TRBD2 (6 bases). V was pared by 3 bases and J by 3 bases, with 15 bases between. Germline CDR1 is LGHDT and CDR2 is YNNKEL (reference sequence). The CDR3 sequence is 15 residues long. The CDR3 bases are TGTGCCAGCAGCCATGTCGCCGGGGGAATCTACGAGCAGTACTTC. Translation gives CASSHVAGGIYEQYF.

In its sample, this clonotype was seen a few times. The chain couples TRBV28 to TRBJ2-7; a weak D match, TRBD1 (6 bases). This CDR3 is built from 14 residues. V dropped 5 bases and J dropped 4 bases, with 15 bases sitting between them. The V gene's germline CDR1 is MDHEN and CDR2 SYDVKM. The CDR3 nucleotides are TGTGCCAGCAGTCAACAGGGTGGCAGGTACGAGCAGTACTTC. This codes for CASSQQGGRYEQYF.

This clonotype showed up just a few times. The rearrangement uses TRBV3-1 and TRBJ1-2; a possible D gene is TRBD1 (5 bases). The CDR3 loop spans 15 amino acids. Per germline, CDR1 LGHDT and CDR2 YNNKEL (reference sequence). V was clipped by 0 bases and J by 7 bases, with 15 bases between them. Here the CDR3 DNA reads TGTGCCAGCAGCCAAGACGACGGGACGGCGGGTGGCTACACCTTC. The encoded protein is CASSQDDGTAGGYTF.

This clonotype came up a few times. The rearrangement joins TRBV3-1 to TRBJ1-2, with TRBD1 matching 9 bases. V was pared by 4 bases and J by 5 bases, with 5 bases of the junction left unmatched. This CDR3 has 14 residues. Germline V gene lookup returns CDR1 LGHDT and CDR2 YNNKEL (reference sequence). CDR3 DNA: TGTGCCAGCAGCCGGGGACAGGGAGAATATGGCTACACCTTC. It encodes CASSRGQGEYGYTF.

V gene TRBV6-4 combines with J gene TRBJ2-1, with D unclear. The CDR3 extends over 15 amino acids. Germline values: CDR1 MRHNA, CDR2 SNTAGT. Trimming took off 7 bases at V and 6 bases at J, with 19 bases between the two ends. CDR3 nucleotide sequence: TGTGCCAGCAAAAAAGGGCCGGACCCTATCAATGAGCAGTTCTTC. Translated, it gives CASKKGPDPINEQFF.

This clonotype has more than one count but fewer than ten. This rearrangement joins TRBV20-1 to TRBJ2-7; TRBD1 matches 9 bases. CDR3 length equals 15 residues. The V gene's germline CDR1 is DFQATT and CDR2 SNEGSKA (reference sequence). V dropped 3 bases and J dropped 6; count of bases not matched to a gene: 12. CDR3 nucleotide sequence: TGCAGTGCTAGGGCCACAGGGGGCGCCCCTTCCGAGCAGTACTTC. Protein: CSARATGGAPSEQYF.

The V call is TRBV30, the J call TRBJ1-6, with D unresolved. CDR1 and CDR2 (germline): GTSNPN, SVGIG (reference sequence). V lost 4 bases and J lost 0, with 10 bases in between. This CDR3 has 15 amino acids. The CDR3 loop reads CAWKGRSSYNSPLHF. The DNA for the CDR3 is TGTGCCTGGAAAGGACGGAGCTCCTATAATTCACCCCTCCACTTT.